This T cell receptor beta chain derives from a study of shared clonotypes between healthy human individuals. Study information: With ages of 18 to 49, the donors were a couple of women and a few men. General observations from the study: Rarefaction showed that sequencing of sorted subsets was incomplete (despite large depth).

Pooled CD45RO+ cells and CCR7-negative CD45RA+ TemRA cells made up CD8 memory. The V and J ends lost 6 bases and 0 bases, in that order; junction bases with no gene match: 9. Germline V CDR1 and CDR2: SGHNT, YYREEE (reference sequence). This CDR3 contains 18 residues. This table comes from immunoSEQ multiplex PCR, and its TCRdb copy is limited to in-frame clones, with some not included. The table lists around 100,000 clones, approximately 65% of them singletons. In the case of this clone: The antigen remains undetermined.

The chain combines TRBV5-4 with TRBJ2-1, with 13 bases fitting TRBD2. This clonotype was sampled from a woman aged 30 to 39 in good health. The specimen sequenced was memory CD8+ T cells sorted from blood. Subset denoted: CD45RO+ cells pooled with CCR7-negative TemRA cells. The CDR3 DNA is TGTGCCAGCACCCCGCCGGGACTAGCGGGATTCTCCTACAATGAGCAGTTCTTC. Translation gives CASTPPGLAGFSYNEQFF.